The 21 T cell receptor beta chains below were found in one sample sequenced in a study of Graves' ophthalmopathy and Graves' hyperthyroidism. CDR3 regions of TCR beta were amplified from RNA transcripts. RT-PCR in the first round used HTBI primers; a second-round multiplex PCR followed. TCRdb independently ran MiXCR on the multiplex PCR reads; one entry per CDR3 protein. This sample carries fewer than 70,000 distinct CDR3 sequences, approximately 47% of them seen once, and the ten largest clones take roughly 5%. The sequencing input was peripheral blood. The source of these receptors is an adult woman with Graves' ophthalmopathy.

At least ten counts were recorded for this clonotype. The V gene is TRBV28, the J gene TRBJ2-1; D uncertain. V lost 4 bases to trimming and J lost 5 bases, with 18 bases between them. Germline V lookup: CDR1 MDHEN, CDR2 SYDVKM. The CDR3 loop spans 16 amino acids. CDR3 DNA sequence: TGTGCCAGCAGTTCCTGGGCGTCCATTCCCCACAATGAGCAGTTCTTC. It translates to CASSSWASIPHNEQFF.

The gene calls are TRBV4-3 and TRBJ1-6; D may be TRBD1 (5 bases). The V end was cut by 1 base, the J end by 4 bases, with 5 bases between. Germline V gene data show CDR1 as LGHNA and CDR2 as YSLEER. The CDR3 spans 14 residues. In DNA, the CDR3 is TGCGCCAGCAGCCAAGGACAGTATAATTCACCCCTCCACTTT. Its translation: CASSQGQYNSPLHF.

On this clonotype: A much larger clone lies one base from this, so it may be a read error. The chain has TRBV6-6 and TRBJ1-4; maybe TRBD1 (5 bases). There are 15 residues in the CDR3. The V gene's germline CDR1 is MNHNY and CDR2 SVGAGI (reference sequence). The CDR3 DNA follows: TGTGCCGGCAGTTCCGCAGGGCAGTTTAATGAAAAACTGTTTTTT. Translating it yields CAGSSAGQFNEKLFF.

V is TRBV19 and J is TRBJ1-2, with no clear D. Germline CDR1 is LNHDA and CDR2 is SQIVND (reference sequence). Trimming stripped 2 bases from V and 1 base from J, with 11 bases between. The length of the CDR3 is 15 residues. Written as DNA, the CDR3 is TGTGCCAGTAGTATAAGAGGTACAGATAACTATGGCTACACCTTC. It is translated as CASSIRGTDNYGYTF.

This clonotype was counted at least ten times. This chain uses TRBV7-3 with TRBJ2-6; 7 nucleotides align to TRBD1. After removal of 6 bases from V and 0 bases from J, the junction contained 8 bases not matched to a gene. This CDR3 comprises 17 residues. Germline CDR1 reads SGHTA; CDR2 reads FQGTGA. This chain's CDR3 is CASSPTGNPSGANVLTF. CDR3 DNA sequence: TGTGCCAGCAGTCCGACAGGGAACCCCTCTGGGGCCAACGTCCTGACTTTC.

The sample holds many counts of this clonotype. The rearrangement links TRBV11-3 to TRBJ2-1; 12 bases fit TRBD1. V gave up 5 bases and J gave up 3 bases; unmatched junction bases: 5. Germline V gives CDR1 SGHNT, CDR2 YENEEA. This CDR3 comprises 16 residues. The CDR3: CASSPGTGGLYNEQFF. Written as DNA, the CDR3 is TGTGCCAGCAGCCCTGGGACAGGGGGCCTCTACAATGAGCAGTTCTTC.

This clonotype is classed as medium-sized. The chain links TRBV15 to TRBJ1-6, with TRBD1 as a possible D gene (5 bases). Per germline, CDR1 LNHNV and CDR2 YYDKDF (reference sequence). V gave up 0 bases and J gave up 7 bases, with 7 bases separating them. The CDR3 is 14 residues long. CDR3 region: CATSRDGDNSPLHF. The CDR3 DNA follows: TGTGCCACCAGCAGAGATGGGGACAATTCACCCCTCCACTTT.

This clonotype appeared many times. DNA for the CDR3: TGTGCCAGCAACGTACAGGGCTACGAGCAGTACTTC. Translation: CASNVQGYEQYF. V and J are TRBV3-1 and TRBJ2-7, with TRBD1 as a possible D gene (6 bases). Deletions cut 7 bases from V and 3 bases from J, with 10 bases between. This CDR3 has 12 residues. CDR1 and CDR2 (germline): LGHDT, YNNKEL (reference sequence).

The CDR3 DNA sequence: TGCAGCGTTGACAGGGGCGAGGAGCAGTACTTC. Translation: CSVDRGEEQYF. The chain combines TRBV29-1 with TRBJ2-7; D is possibly TRBD1 (6 bases). Trimming took 3 bases from V and 7 from J, leaving 10 bases between them. Germline V lookup: CDR1 SQVTM, CDR2 ANQGSEA. The length of the CDR3 is 11 residues.

Worth noting for this clonotype: The final CDR3 position lacks the conserved phenylalanine or tryptophan, pointing to a likely read error. The DNA is omitted, as the CDR3 cannot be located on it reliably, and the CDR3 follows TCRdb's listing. J is TRBJ2-3 and V is TRBV29-1; the D call of TRBD1 is as the table states it, not checked on the DNA. The germline gives CDR1 SQVTM, CDR2 ANQGSEA. The CDR3 is 10 residues long, counting both termini. CDR3 loop: CSVEWQDRVY.

The table lists this clonotype with many counts. The chain recombines TRBV20-1 with TRBJ2-6; a weak D match, TRBD1 (5 bases). This CDR3 region has 14 residues. The V and J ends lost 4 bases and 2 bases respectively, with 9 bases between them. CDR1 and CDR2 (germline): DFQATT, SNEGSKA (reference sequence). The CDR3 nucleotides read TGCAGTGCTATCGTAGGGGCTGGGGCCAACGTCCTGACTTTC. Protein sequence: CSAIVGAGANVLTF.

As concerns this clonotype: Because it lacks the conserved phenylalanine or tryptophan at the end, this CDR3 is likely a read error. The chain links TRBV19 to TRBJ2-1; weak D call: TRBD2 (5 bases). Germline V gives CDR1 LNHDA, CDR2 SQIVND (reference sequence). V was shortened by 8 bases and J by 7 bases, with 15 bases between the two germline ends. The length of the CDR3 is 13 residues. The CDR3 DNA reads TGTGCCAGTGGTACCAGCGGAGAGAATGAGCAGTTCTGC. It translates to CASGTSGENEQFC.

V is TRBV7-9 and J is TRBJ2-3, with D tentatively TRBD1 or TRBD2 (6 bases each). V was trimmed by 3 bases and J by 11 bases, leaving 21 bases between them. CDR3 size: 15 residues. CDR1 and CDR2 from the germline V gene are SEHNR and FQNEAQ (reference sequence). DNA of the CDR3: TGTGCCAGCAGCTTGGACGGGGGACAAGACAATGAGCAGTATTTT. This gives the protein CASSLDGGQDNEQYF.

This clonotype was recorded at least ten times. J is TRBJ2-2 and V is TRBV19; 9 nucleotides match TRBD1. Germline V CDR1 and CDR2: LNHDA, SQIVND (reference sequence). CDR3 length equals 16 residues. Losses at the gene ends were 5 bases for V and 0 bases for J; bases not matched to a gene: 4. DNA for the CDR3: TGTGCCAGTAGTGGAAGACAGGGGGCGAACACCGGGGAGCTGTTTTTT. Translated: CASSGRQGANTGELFF.

Relative to its sample, this clonotype is medium-sized. V usage is TRBV25-1 and J usage is TRBJ2-2, with D unclear. Per germline, CDR1 MGHDK and CDR2 SYGVNS. This CDR3 has 12 amino acids. Between the trimmed V and J ends, which lost 6 bases and 4 bases, there was a span of 6 bases. CDR3 in DNA: TGTGCCAGCAGACCGCCCACCGGGGAGCTGTTTTTT. The encoded protein is CASRPPTGELFF.

In its sample, this clonotype was seen a few times. Just one base apart from a much larger clone, this may be a read error. The chain combines TRBV2 with TRBJ2-4, with 9 bases aligning to TRBD2. This CDR3 region has 15 residues. From germline, CDR1 is SNHLY and CDR2 FYNNEI. As DNA, the CDR3 is TGTGCCAGCAGTGAAGGGGTAGCGGGAGAAAACACTCAGTACTTC. Translation gives CASSEGVAGENTQYF.

The chain carries TRBV4-2 and TRBJ2-4, with D perhaps TRBD1 or TRBD2 (5 bases each). V lost 4 bases, J lost 3 bases, and 16 bases lay in between. The CDR3 spans 16 residues. The germline V gene has CDR1 LGHNA and CDR2 YNFKEQ. As DNA, the CDR3 is TGTGCCAGCAGCCTCGAGGGGCAGCAGGGCAAAAACATTCAGTACTTC. Its protein is CASSLEGQQGKNIQYF.

This clonotype was picked up many times. The V call is TRBV5-4, the J call TRBJ2-1; D is perhaps TRBD1 or TRBD2 (5 bases each). Per the germline V gene, CDR1 is SGHNT and CDR2 is YYREEE (reference sequence). CDR3 length: 15 amino acids. Trimming left V 3 bases short and J 1 base short, with 11 bases between. The CDR3 bases are TGTGCCAGCAGCTGGGGACCCTATTCCTACAATGAGCAGTTCTTC. It yields the protein CASSWGPYSYNEQFF.

This clonotype was recorded at least ten times. This chain links TRBV7-2 with TRBJ2-7, with 8 bases lining up with TRBD1. The V gene end was trimmed by 1 base and the J gene end by 5 bases; junction bases not matched to a gene: 7. Germline values: CDR1 SGHTA, CDR2 FQGNSA. The CDR3 is 15 residues long. The CDR3 sequence: CASSLGGDRGDEQYF. In DNA form, the CDR3 reads TGTGCCAGCAGCTTAGGTGGTGACAGGGGCGACGAGCAGTACTTC.

This chain connects TRBV10-3 to TRBJ1-1, with D possibly being TRBD1 (6 bases). The CDR3 loop spans 14 amino acids. Trimming took off 4 bases at V and 6 bases at J, with 15 bases between the two ends. Germline-derived CDR1 and CDR2 are ENHRY and SYGVKD. The CDR3 protein is CAISGQVMGPEAFF. The CDR3 DNA reads TGTGCCATCAGTGGACAGGTAATGGGACCTGAAGCTTTCTTT.

This clonotype was counted ten times or more. The J gene is TRBJ1-4, the V gene TRBV6-6; D is perhaps TRBD1 (5 bases). V shed 7 bases and J shed 0 bases, with 12 bases lying between them. CDR1 is MNHNY and CDR2 is SVGAGI in the germline V gene (reference sequence). The CDR3 is 15 residues long. The CDR3 here is CASKDIIATNEKLFF. CDR3 nucleotide sequence: TGTGCCAGCAAGGACATAATTGCAACTAATGAAAAACTGTTTTTT.